This T cell receptor beta chain was identified during a study of blood T cell repertoires in COVID-19. Study context: The study drew acute and convalescent COVID-19 samples from the United States, Italy and Spain. T cells, B-cell-depleted T cells, or PBMCs provided the cDNA or gDNA that served as material.

Authors' analysis steps: Amplified reference gene primers provided the basis for estimating nucleated cell counts. Assay used: immunoSEQ multiplex PCR; TCRdb lists only in-frame clones, some missing. V and J calls and clone size are those listed in that table; D and trimming were worked out from the DNA. The table has some 120,000 clones, roughly 80% seen once. With V trimmed by 2 bases and J by 8 bases, 5 bases remained unmatched. Germline CDR1 ENHRY, CDR2 SYGVKD. This CDR3 comprises 15 residues. The chain carries TRBV10-3 and TRBJ2-1; TRBD2 aligns across 11 bases. The sample comprised peripheral blood. The TCR originated in a woman in her forties or fifties with acute or convalescent COVID-19. The CDR3 sequence is CAISERTSGRDEQFF. DNA of the CDR3: TGTGCCATCAGTGAGAGGACTAGCGGGCGCGATGAGCAGTTCTTC.